This T cell receptor (beta chain) was sequenced for a study of control samples from healthy donors and cancer patients. The CDR3 has 13 residues. Germline V CDR1 and CDR2: SGHRS, YFSETQ. The V end lost 3 bases, the J end lost 6 bases, and 12 bases lay between the germline ends. Generated by immunoSEQ multiplex PCR, the TCRdb table keeps only in-frame clones and is missing some. The sample has about 60,000 clones; less than 95% are singletons. This chain connects TRBV5-1 to TRBJ1-1; possibly TRBD1 for D (5 bases). The TCR originated in a woman between 45 and 60 years old with colorectal cancer. The material sequenced was PBMCs. As DNA, the CDR3 is TGCGCCAGCAGCTATGGGACGGGCTCTGAAGCTTTCTTT. This translates into CASSYGTGSEAFF. Combining the CDR3 with reference TRBV5-1 and TRBJ1-1 gives the whole variable domain KAGVTQTPRYLIKTRGQQVTLSCSPISGHRSVSWYQQTPGQGLQFLFEYFSETQRNKGNFPGRFSGRQFSNSRSEMNVSTLELGDSALYLCASSYGTGSEAFFGQGTRLTVV.